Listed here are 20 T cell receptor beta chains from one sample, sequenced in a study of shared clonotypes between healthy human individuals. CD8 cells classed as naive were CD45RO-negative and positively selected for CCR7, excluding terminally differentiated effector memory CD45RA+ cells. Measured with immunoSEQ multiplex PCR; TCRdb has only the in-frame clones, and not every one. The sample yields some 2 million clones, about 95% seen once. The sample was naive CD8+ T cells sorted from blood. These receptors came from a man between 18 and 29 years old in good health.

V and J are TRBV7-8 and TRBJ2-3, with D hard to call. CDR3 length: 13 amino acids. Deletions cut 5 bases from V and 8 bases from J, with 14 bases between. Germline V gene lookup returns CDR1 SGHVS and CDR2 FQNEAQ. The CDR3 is CASSTIIAGTQYF. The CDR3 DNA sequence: TGTGCCAGCAGCACTATAATAGCTGGTACGCAGTATTTT.

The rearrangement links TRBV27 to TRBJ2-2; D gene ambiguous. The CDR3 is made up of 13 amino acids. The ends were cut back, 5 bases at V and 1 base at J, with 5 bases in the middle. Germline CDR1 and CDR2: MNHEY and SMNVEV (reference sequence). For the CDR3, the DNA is TGTGCCAGCAGTCCACAGAACACCGGGGAGCTGTTTTTT. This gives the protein CASSPQNTGELFF.

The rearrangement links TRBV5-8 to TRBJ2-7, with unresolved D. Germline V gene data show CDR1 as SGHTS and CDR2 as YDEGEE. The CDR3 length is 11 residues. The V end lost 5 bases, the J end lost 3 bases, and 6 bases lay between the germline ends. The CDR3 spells CASSSYYEQYF. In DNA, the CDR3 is TGTGCCAGCAGTTCTTACTACGAGCAGTACTTC.

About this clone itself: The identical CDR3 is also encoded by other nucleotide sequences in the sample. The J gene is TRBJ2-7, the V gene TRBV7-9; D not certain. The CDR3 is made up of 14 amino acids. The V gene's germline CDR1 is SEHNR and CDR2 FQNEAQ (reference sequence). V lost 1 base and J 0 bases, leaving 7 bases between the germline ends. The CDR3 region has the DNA TGTGCCAGCAGCTTAGTATCTAGCTCCTACGAGCAGTACTTC. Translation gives CASSLVSSSYEQYF.

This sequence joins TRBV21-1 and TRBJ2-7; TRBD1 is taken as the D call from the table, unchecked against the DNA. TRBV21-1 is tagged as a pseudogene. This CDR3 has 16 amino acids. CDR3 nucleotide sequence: TGTGCCAGCAGCTATCGACCACCAGGGCCTGGTTTTGAGCAGTACTTC. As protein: CASSYRPPGPGFEQYF.

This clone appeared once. The CDR3 sequence is CARSSPWTLQETQYF. CDR3 DNA: TGTGCCAGAAGCTCGCCGTGGACTCTCCAAGAGACCCAGTACTTC. The chain recombines TRBV7-5 with TRBJ2-5; TRBD2, the table's D call, was not compared with the DNA. TRBV7-5 is recorded as a pseudogene. The CDR3 covers 15 residues.

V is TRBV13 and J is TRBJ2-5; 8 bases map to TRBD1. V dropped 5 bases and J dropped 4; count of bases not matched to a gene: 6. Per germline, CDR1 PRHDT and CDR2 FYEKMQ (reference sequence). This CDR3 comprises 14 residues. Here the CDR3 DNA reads TGTGCCAGCAGCGCCGGGACAGGCGGAGAGACCCAGTACTTC. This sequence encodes CASSAGTGGETQYF. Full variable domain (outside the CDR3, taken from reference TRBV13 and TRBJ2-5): AAGVIQSPRHLIKEKRETATLKCYPIPRHDTVYWYQQGPGQDPQFLISFYEKMQSDKGSIPDRFSAQQFSDYHSELNMSSLELGDSALYFCASSAGTGGETQYFGPGTRLLVL.

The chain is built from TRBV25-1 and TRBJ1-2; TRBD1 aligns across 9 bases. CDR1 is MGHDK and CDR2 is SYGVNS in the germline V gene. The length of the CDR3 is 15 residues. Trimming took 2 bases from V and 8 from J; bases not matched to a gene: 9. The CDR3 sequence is CASSEPRTGENGYTF. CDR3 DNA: TGTGCCAGCAGTGAACCCCGGACAGGGGAAAACGGCTACACCTTC.

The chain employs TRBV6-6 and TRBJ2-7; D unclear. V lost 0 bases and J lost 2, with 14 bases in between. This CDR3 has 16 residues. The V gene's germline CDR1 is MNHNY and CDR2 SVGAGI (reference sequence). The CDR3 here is CASSYSWDTRTYEQYF. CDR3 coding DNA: TGTGCCAGCAGTTACTCTTGGGATACGCGCACCTACGAGCAGTACTTC.

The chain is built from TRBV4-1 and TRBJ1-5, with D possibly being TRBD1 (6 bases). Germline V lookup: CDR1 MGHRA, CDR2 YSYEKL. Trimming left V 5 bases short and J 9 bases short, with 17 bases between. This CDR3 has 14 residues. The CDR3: CASSFGTTVGPQHF. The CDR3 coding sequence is TGCGCCAGCAGCTTCGGGACAACGGTTGGGCCCCAGCATTTT.

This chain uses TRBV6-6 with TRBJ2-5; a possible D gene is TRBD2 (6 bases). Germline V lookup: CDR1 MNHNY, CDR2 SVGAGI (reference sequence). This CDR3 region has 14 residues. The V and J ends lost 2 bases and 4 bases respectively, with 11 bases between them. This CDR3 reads CASSYRRAPETQYF. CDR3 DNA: TGTGCCAGCAGTTACCGGAGGGCACCAGAGACCCAGTACTTC.

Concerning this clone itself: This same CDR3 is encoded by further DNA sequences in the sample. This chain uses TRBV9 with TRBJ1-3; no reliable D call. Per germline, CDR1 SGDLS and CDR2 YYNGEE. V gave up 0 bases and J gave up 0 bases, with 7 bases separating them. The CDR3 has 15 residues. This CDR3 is CASSVDSNSGNTIYF. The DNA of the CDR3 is TGTGCCAGCAGCGTAGACAGCAACTCTGGAAACACCATATATTTT.

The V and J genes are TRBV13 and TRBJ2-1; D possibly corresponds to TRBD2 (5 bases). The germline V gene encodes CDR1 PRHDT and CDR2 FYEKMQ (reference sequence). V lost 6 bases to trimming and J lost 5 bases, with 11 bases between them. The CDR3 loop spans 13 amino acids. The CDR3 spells CASRTTLDNEQFF. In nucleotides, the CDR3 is TGTGCCAGCAGGACGACACTAGACAATGAGCAGTTCTTC.

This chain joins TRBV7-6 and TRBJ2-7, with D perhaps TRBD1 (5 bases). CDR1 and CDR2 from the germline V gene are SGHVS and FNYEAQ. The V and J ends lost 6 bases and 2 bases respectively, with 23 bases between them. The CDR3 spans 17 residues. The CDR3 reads CASSPSAGALPTYEQYF. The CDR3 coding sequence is TGTGCCAGCAGTCCCTCGGCTGGGGCCCTGCCTACCTACGAGCAGTACTTC.

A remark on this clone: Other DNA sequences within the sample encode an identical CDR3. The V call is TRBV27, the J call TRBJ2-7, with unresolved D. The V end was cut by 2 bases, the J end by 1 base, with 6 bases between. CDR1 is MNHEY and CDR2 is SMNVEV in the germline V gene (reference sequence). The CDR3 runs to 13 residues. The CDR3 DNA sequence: TGTGCCAGCAGTTTAACGCGTTCCTACGAGCAGTACTTC. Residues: CASSLTRSYEQYF.

The CDR3 DNA reads TGCGCCAGCACCACGGCTCCTGGGGCCAACGTCCTGACTTTC. It yields the protein CASTTAPGANVLTF. V usage is TRBV4-1 and J usage is TRBJ2-6; D ambiguous. There are 14 residues in the CDR3. Per germline, CDR1 MGHRA and CDR2 YSYEKL. The V and J ends lost 7 bases and 2 bases respectively, with 9 bases between them.

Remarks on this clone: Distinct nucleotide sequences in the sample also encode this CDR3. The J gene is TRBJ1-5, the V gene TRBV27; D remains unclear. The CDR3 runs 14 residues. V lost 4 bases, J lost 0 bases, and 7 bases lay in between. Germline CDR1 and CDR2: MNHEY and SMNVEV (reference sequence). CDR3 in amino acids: CASSSLDSNQPQHF. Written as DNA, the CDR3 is TGTGCCAGCAGTTCCCTTGATAGCAATCAGCCCCAGCATTTT.

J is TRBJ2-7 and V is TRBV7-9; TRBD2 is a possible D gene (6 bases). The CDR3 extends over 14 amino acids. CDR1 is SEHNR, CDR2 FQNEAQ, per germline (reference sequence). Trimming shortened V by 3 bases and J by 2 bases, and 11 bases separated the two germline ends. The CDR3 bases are TGTGCCAGCAGCTTTACCGGGAGCCCCTACGAGCAGTACTTC. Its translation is CASSFTGSPYEQYF.

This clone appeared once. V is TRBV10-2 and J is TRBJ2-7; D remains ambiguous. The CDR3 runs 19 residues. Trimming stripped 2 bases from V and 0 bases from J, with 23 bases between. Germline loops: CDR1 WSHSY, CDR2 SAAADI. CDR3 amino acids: CASSEPSQTILRVSYEQYF. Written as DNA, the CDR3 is TGCGCCAGCAGTGAGCCGTCCCAGACCATACTTAGGGTCTCCTACGAGCAGTACTTC.

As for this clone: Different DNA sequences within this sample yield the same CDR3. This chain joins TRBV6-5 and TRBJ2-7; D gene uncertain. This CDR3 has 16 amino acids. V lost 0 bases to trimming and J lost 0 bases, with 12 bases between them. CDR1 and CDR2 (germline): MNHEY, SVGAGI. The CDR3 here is CASSYSVGQSSYEQYF. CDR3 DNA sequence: TGTGCCAGCAGTTACTCGGTTGGTCAGAGCTCCTACGAGCAGTACTTC.